Below are 31 T cell receptor beta chains sequenced from a single sample in a study of beta chain features in type 1 diabetes. Expressed TCRB transcripts were sequenced, since all the RNA that had been isolated was reverse transcribed. Produced via immunoSEQ multiplex PCR; TCRdb's table is partial and in-frame only. The sample shows about 340,000 clones, 6.5% to 10% of them seen only once. What was sequenced was central memory CD4+ T cells from blood. Receptor source: a woman aged 18-29 years in good health.

This clone has just a few counts. The V gene is TRBV15, the J gene TRBJ1-3; D is unclear. Germline values: CDR1 LNHNV, CDR2 YYDKDF (reference sequence). Deletions cut 5 bases from V and 4 bases from J, with 9 bases between. There are 13 residues in the CDR3. The CDR3, as DNA: TGTGCCACCAGCTTCTCGACAGGAAACACCATATATTTT. This codes for CATSFSTGNTIYF.

This clone came up a few times. This chain links TRBV28 with TRBJ2-7; TRBD1 agrees at 7 bases. Per germline, CDR1 MDHEN and CDR2 SYDVKM. J lost 1 base, V lost 5 bases, and 5 bases had no gene match. CDR3 size: 14 residues. CDR3 nucleotides: TGTGCCAGCAGTCCTGGGGACAGATCCTACGAGCAGTACTTC. This sequence encodes CASSPGDRSYEQYF. The full variable domain, with the rest looked up from reference TRBV28 and TRBJ2-7, is DVKVTQSSRYLVKRTGEKVFLECVQDMDHENMFWYRQDPGLGLRLIYFSYDVKMKEKGDIPEGYSVSREKKERFSLILESASTNQTSMYLCASSPGDRSYEQYFGPGTRLTVT.

V is TRBV2 and J is TRBJ1-5, with TRBD1 as a possible D gene (5 bases). There are 14 residues in the CDR3. The germline V gene encodes CDR1 SNHLY and CDR2 FYNNEI. V was clipped by 3 bases and J by 1 base, with 7 bases between them. The CDR3 DNA follows: TGTGCCAGCAGTGAGGGGGACAGCAATCAGCCCCAGCATTTT. Its protein is CASSEGDSNQPQHF.

For this clone: Different DNA sequences within this sample yield the same CDR3. The chain couples TRBV2 to TRBJ2-7; a weak D match, TRBD1 (6 bases). The CDR3 has 13 amino acids. Germline V lookup: CDR1 SNHLY, CDR2 FYNNEI. V was shortened by 4 bases and J by 4 bases, with 11 bases between the two germline ends. As DNA, the CDR3 is TGTGCCAGCAGTGGAGGGGGACCGTACGAGCAGTACTTC. Its translation is CASSGGGPYEQYF.

This chain links TRBV5-1 with TRBJ1-2, with D uncertain. The CDR3 has 12 residues. V lost 3 bases and J lost 4, with 7 bases in between. Per germline, CDR1 SGHRS and CDR2 YFSETQ. The CDR3 sequence: CASSSGSYGYTF. DNA for the CDR3: TGCGCCAGCAGCTCGGGTAGCTATGGCTACACCTTC. The full variable domain, with the rest looked up from reference TRBV5-1 and TRBJ1-2, is KAGVTQTPRYLIKTRGQQVTLSCSPISGHRSVSWYQQTPGQGLQFLFEYFSETQRNKGNFPGRFSGRQFSNSRSEMNVSTLELGDSALYLCASSSGSYGYTFGSGTRLTVV.

This clone was seen a handful of times. The V call is TRBV9, the J call TRBJ2-1; D is ambiguous. V was shortened by 4 bases and J by 2 bases, with 16 bases between the two germline ends. CDR3 size: 16 residues. Germline assignment: CDR1 SGDLS and CDR2 YYNGEE. For the CDR3, the DNA is TGTGCCAGCAGCCCTCGGTTGTGGGAAACCTACAATGAGCAGTTCTTC. It is translated as CASSPRLWETYNEQFF.

In this sample, this clone turned up a few times. The chain has TRBV13 and TRBJ2-3; possibly TRBD2 for D (6 bases). V lost 1 base to trimming and J lost 0 bases, with 17 bases between them. Germline lookup yields CDR1 PRHDT and CDR2 FYEKMQ (reference sequence). The CDR3 loop spans 18 amino acids. CDR3 coding DNA: TGTGCCAGCAGCTTAGCCGCTTTGGTGGGAGGAAGCACAGATACGCAGTATTTT. It encodes CASSLAALVGGSTDTQYF.

The chain recombines TRBV28 with TRBJ2-7, with a weak D call TRBD1 (6 bases). CDR3 length: 14 residues. V was shortened by 3 bases and J by 4 bases, with 13 bases between the two germline ends. The germline V gene has CDR1 MDHEN and CDR2 SYDVKM. The CDR3 DNA follows: TGTGCCAGCAGTTTTACAGGGACCTTGTACGAGCAGTACTTC. It codes for CASSFTGTLYEQYF.

The chain carries TRBV11-1 and TRBJ1-5; D is unresolved. V gave up 2 bases and J gave up 4 bases, with 6 bases separating them. Germline loops: CDR1 SGHAT, CDR2 FQDESV (reference sequence). The CDR3 totals 13 residues. CDR3 nucleotides: TGTGCCAGCAGCTTAAGGAGTAATCAGCCCCAGCATTTT. Its protein product is CASSLRSNQPQHF. The whole variable domain, remainder taken from reference TRBV11-1 and TRBJ1-5, is EAEVAQSPRYKITEKSQAVAFWCDPISGHATLYWYRQILGQGPELLVQFQDESVVDDSQLPKDRFSAERLKGVDSTLKIQPAELGDSAMYLCASSLRSNQPQHFGDGTRLSIL.

The chain recombines TRBV13 with TRBJ2-3, with D perhaps TRBD2 (5 bases). The CDR3 length is 13 residues. Trimming cost V 3 bases and J 4 bases, with 8 bases left between them. Per the germline V gene, CDR1 is PRHDT and CDR2 is FYEKMQ (reference sequence). The CDR3 DNA reads as TGTGCCAGCAGCTTGAAGGGAGCAGATACGCAGTATTTT. This sequence encodes CASSLKGADTQYF.

This clone was observed at least ten times. V is TRBV5-5 and J is TRBJ1-2; D unresolved. The V end lost 2 bases, the J end lost 2 bases, and 13 bases lay between the germline ends. Germline V gene data show CDR1 as SGHKS and CDR2 as YYEKEE (reference sequence). The CDR3 is 15 residues long. CDR3 nucleotide sequence: TGTGCCAGCAGCTTTGATGCCTACGGGAACTATGGCTACACCTTC. This translates into CASSFDAYGNYGYTF.

V is TRBV6-5 and J is TRBJ2-3, with a tentative D call TRBD1 (5 bases). The V end was cut by 2 bases, the J end by 6 bases, with 12 bases between. This CDR3 spans 14 amino acids. CDR1 is MNHEY and CDR2 is SVGAGI in the germline V gene. For the CDR3, the DNA is TGTGCCAGCAGTTACGGCACAGGCGTCGATACGCAGTATTTT. Translation gives CASSYGTGVDTQYF.

This clone was picked up a small number of times. The same CDR3 can be traced to other DNA sequences in this sample. The chain carries TRBV10-3 and TRBJ2-5, with D unclear. Looked up from germline, CDR1 is ENHRY and CDR2 is SYGVKD. V was trimmed by 3 bases and J by 1 base, leaving 6 bases between them. The length of the CDR3 is 13 residues. CDR3 region: CAISDGSQETQYF. CDR3 DNA sequence: TGTGCCATCAGTGACGGCAGCCAAGAGACCCAGTACTTC.

This clone was counted a few times. V is TRBV6-1 and J is TRBJ1-5; 7 nucleotides match TRBD1. Germline loops: CDR1 MNHNS, CDR2 SASEGT. The CDR3 loop spans 14 amino acids. V was pared by 4 bases and J by 6 bases, with 6 bases of the junction left unmatched. DNA of the CDR3: TGTGCCAGCAGTGTATCAGGGGGGGGTCAGCCCCAGCATTTT. Protein: CASSVSGGGQPQHF.

This clone was counted many times. The chain employs TRBV9 and TRBJ2-3; 12 positions match TRBD2. Germline CDR1 is SGDLS and CDR2 is YYNGEE. The CDR3 loop spans 16 amino acids. J gave up 4 bases and V 0 bases, and 3 bases lay outside the gene matches. The CDR3 sequence is CASSVDLAGGADTQYF. The CDR3 bases are TGTGCCAGCAGCGTAGATCTAGCGGGAGGGGCAGATACGCAGTATTTT.

This chain joins TRBV7-8 and TRBJ2-4; D is undetermined. This CDR3 region has 13 residues. Trimming left V 1 base short and J 3 bases short, with 4 bases between. Looked up from germline, CDR1 is SGHVS and CDR2 is FQNEAQ. CDR3 coding DNA: TGTGCCAGCAGCTTAGTGGGCAAAAACATTCAGTACTTC. It specifies CASSLVGKNIQYF.

The rearrangement joins TRBV19 to TRBJ2-2; D may be TRBD1 (6 bases). This CDR3 is 13 amino acids long. Germline V CDR1 and CDR2: LNHDA, SQIVND (reference sequence). The V and J ends lost 7 bases and 5 bases respectively, with 11 bases between them. The CDR3 sequence: CASNAQGTGELFF. CDR3 coding DNA: TGTGCCAGTAACGCACAGGGAACCGGGGAGCTGTTTTTT.

This clone has more than one count but fewer than ten. V gene TRBV10-3 combines with J gene TRBJ1-5, with a weak D call TRBD1 (6 bases). There are 13 residues in the CDR3. Germline CDR1 and CDR2: ENHRY and SYGVKD. V was cut by 11 bases and J by 3 bases, with 14 bases left in between. CDR3 DNA: TGTGCCGTTCAGGGGACTGACAATCAGCCCCAGCATTTT. Its protein is CAVQGTDNQPQHF.

The V gene is TRBV5-1, the J gene TRBJ2-1; no clear D gene. The CDR3 runs 18 residues. Trimming pared 5 bases from V and 0 bases from J, leaving 21 bases between. The germline V gene encodes CDR1 SGHRS and CDR2 YFSETQ. Written as DNA, the CDR3 is TGCGCCAGCAGACCTGTGACCGGCTTTAGGAGCTCCTACAATGAGCAGTTCTTC. Translating gives CASRPVTGFRSSYNEQFF.

This chain uses TRBV5-1 with TRBJ1-1, with D possibly being TRBD1 (6 bases). Trimming cost V 3 bases and J 4 bases, with 10 bases left between them. Germline CDR1 and CDR2: SGHRS and YFSETQ. The CDR3 covers 13 residues. CDR3 amino acids: CASSWPGVTEAFF. The CDR3 region has the DNA TGCGCCAGCAGCTGGCCAGGGGTCACTGAAGCTTTCTTT.

This clone was picked up a small number of times. The chain couples TRBV11-3 to TRBJ2-1; D is unresolved. V lost 5 bases, J lost 5 bases, and 10 bases lay in between. CDR1 SGHNT and CDR2 YENEEA come from the germline V gene. This CDR3 has 13 amino acids. CDR3 DNA sequence: TGTGCCAGCAGCCCGTCGTTAGACAATGAGCAGTTCTTC. It codes for CASSPSLDNEQFF.

A few counts support this clone. The chain links TRBV2 to TRBJ1-1; TRBD1 aligns across 7 bases. Trimming at V came to 2 bases and at J to 3 bases, leaving 9 bases not matched to a gene. Germline CDR1 is SNHLY and CDR2 is FYNNEI. This CDR3 has 16 amino acids. Here the CDR3 DNA reads TGTGCCAGCAGTGAAAGGCCACAGGGGATTTACACTGAAGCTTTCTTT. Translated: CASSERPQGIYTEAFF.

This clone was seen at least ten times. The CDR3 region is CASSSPGQRGEEYF. DNA of the CDR3: TGTGCCAGCAGTTCACCGGGACAGCGGGGTGAGGAGTACTTC. The rearrangement joins TRBV28 to TRBJ2-7, with D perhaps assigned TRBD1 or TRBD2 (7 bases each). Germline assignment: CDR1 MDHEN and CDR2 SYDVKM. CDR3 length: 14 residues. The V end lost 4 bases, the J end lost 11 bases, and 21 bases lay between the germline ends.

This clone was counted between two and nine times. The chain recombines TRBV15 with TRBJ1-1; no reliable D call. There are 13 residues in the CDR3. Deletions cut 0 bases from V and 8 bases from J, with 10 bases between. Germline CDR1 and CDR2: LNHNV and YYDKDF (reference sequence). CDR3 coding DNA: TGTGCCACCAGCAGAGAGCTAGGGCTGGAAGCTTTCTTT. Amino acids: CATSRELGLEAFF. Supplemented by reference TRBV15 and TRBJ1-1, the full variable domain reads DAMVIQNPRYQVTQFGKPVTLSCSQTLNHNVMYWYQQKSSQAPKLLFHYYDKDFNNEADTPDNFQSRRPNTSFCFLDIRSPGLGDTAMYLCATSRELGLEAFFGQGTRLTVV.

There are many counts of this clone. This CDR3 is also generated by other DNA sequences in the sample. The chain joins TRBV18 to TRBJ2-1; TRBD2 matches at 7 bases. The CDR3 sequence is 13 residues long. The ends lost 5 bases at V and 7 bases at J; junction bases unmatched: 5. CDR1 KGHSH and CDR2 LQKENI come from the germline V gene. The CDR3 is CASSTRERNEQFF. In DNA form, the CDR3 reads TGTGCCAGCTCAACGCGGGAGAGGAATGAGCAGTTCTTC.

The sample holds many counts of this clone. V and J are TRBV29-1 and TRBJ2-1; D is unclear. CDR3 length: 11 amino acids. Germline loops: CDR1 SQVTM, CDR2 ANQGSEA. V was shortened by 6 bases and J by 7 bases, with 10 bases between the two germline ends. The CDR3 nucleotides read TGCAGCGTCGCCCGGCGGAATGAGCAGTTCTTC. Translating it yields CSVARRNEQFF.

The CDR3 DNA reads TGTGCCAGCACACGAGGACAGAACACCGGGGAGCTGTTTTTT. Translated, it gives CASTRGQNTGELFF. This chain links TRBV25-1 with TRBJ2-2; the D gene is possibly TRBD1 (5 bases). Between the trimmed V and J ends, which lost 7 bases and 1 base, there was a span of 10 bases. The CDR3 covers 14 residues. The germline V gene has CDR1 MGHDK and CDR2 SYGVNS.

This clone was seen a handful of times. This chain joins TRBV19 and TRBJ2-6; perhaps TRBD1 as D (6 bases). This CDR3 contains 15 residues. The V gene's germline CDR1 is LNHDA and CDR2 SQIVND (reference sequence). Trimming removed 9 bases at V and 11 bases at J, with 23 bases between. CDR3 bases: TGTGCCAGCTGGGACACCAGCTCTGGGGTGTACGTCCTGACTTTC. This sequence encodes CASWDTSSGVYVLTF.

The chain has TRBV6-5 and TRBJ2-1; possibly TRBD1 for D (6 bases). V lost 0 bases to trimming and J lost 5 bases, with 8 bases between them. This CDR3 comprises 14 residues. Germline loops: CDR1 MNHEY, CDR2 SVGAGI. CDR3 in DNA: TGTGCCAGCAGTTACTCAGACAGGAACAATGAGCAGTTCTTC. Its protein is CASSYSDRNNEQFF.

This clone has more than one count but fewer than ten. The chain uses TRBV10-3 and TRBJ2-2, with D perhaps TRBD1 (6 bases). Germline-derived CDR1 and CDR2 are ENHRY and SYGVKD. Deletions cut 0 bases from V and 6 bases from J, with 14 bases between. The CDR3 has 16 amino acids. This chain's CDR3 is CAISESTGQVPGELFF. The DNA of the CDR3 is TGTGCCATCAGTGAGTCTACAGGGCAGGTGCCCGGGGAGCTGTTTTTT.

The V gene is TRBV7-2, the J gene TRBJ2-3; D not resolved. V lost 6 bases and J 1 base, leaving 11 bases between the germline ends. This CDR3 spans 14 amino acids. Germline CDR1 SGHTA, CDR2 FQGNSA. The CDR3 coding sequence is TGTGCCAGCAGTTTCTTTACGGGCACAGATACGCAGTATTTT. Translated: CASSFFTGTDTQYF.